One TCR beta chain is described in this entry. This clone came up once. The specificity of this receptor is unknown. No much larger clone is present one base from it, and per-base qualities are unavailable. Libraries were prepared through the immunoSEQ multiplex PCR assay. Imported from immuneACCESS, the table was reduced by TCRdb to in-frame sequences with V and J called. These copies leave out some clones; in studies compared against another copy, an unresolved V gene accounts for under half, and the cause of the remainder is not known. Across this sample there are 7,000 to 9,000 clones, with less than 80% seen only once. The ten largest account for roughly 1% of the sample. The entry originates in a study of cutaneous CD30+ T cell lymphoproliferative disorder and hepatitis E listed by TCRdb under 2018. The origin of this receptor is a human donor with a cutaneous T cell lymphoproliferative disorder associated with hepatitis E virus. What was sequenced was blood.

CDR3 region: CASSSELDPTGELFF. The nucleotide sequence is TGTGCCAGCAGCTCAGAGCTGGACCCAACCGGGGAGCTGTTTTTT. Recombination joined TRBV5-5 with TRBJ2-2, with the D gene uncertain. The germline V gene (reference sequence) yields SGHKS for CDR1 and YYEKEE for CDR2. From the cysteine through the phenylalanine, the CDR3 covers 15 amino acids. This entry keeps only the CDR3 DNA: 45 bases, framed from base 1. V is reduced by 3 bases and J by 5 bases, leaving a spacing of 14 bases between them.